Reported below is one TCR beta chain. This specimen comes from a study of blood T cell repertoires in COVID-19. At the level of the study: From the United States, Italy and Spain came samples of acute and convalescent COVID-19. The cDNA or gDNA used as material had been derived from T cells, B-cell-depleted T cells, or PBMCs.

In the original workflow: Reference gene primer amplification gave nucleated cell count estimates. The table came from immunoSEQ multiplex PCR; TCRdb's copy has only in-frame clones and leaves some out. V, J and clone size are taken as reported in that table, and D and trimming were inferred from the DNA itself. The sample includes 100,000 to 150,000 clones, 81% of them seen just once. Germline values: CDR1 LGHNT, CDR2 FRNRAP. The V and J ends lost 0 bases and 4 bases, in that order; junction bases with no gene match: 20. CDR3 length: 21 amino acids. The rearrangement uses TRBV12-5 and TRBJ2-7, with TRBD2 matching 11 bases. Source material: peripheral blood. The source is a woman aged 45-65 years with acute or convalescent COVID-19. The CDR3 loop reads CASGLVTHGTSGHGRSYEQYF. The CDR3 DNA is TGTGCTAGTGGTTTGGTAACCCACGGGACTAGCGGCCACGGACGGTCTTACGAGCAGTACTTC.